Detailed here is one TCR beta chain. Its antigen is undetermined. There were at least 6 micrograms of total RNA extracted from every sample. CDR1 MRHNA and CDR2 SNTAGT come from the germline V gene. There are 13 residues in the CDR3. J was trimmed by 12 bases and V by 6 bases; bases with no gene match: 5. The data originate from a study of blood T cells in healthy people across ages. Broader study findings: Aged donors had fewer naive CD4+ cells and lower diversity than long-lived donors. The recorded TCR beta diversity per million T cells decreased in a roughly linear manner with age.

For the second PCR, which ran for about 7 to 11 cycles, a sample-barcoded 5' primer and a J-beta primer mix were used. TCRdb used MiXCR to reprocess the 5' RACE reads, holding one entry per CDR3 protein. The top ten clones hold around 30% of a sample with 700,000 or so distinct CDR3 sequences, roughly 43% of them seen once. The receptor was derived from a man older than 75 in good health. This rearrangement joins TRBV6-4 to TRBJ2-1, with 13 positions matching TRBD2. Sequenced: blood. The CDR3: CASSGLAGALQFF. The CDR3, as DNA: TGTGCCAGCAGCGGACTAGCGGGGGCTCTGCAGTTCTTC.